Following are 24 T cell receptor beta chains from one sample sequenced in a study of T cells in Graves' hyperthyroidism and ophthalmopathy. The CDR3 regions of TCR beta were amplified from RNA transcripts. Initially, a first-round RT-PCR of the TCR CDR3 employed the HTBI primer set. TCRdb reprocessed the multiplex PCR reads with MiXCR, giving one entry per CDR3 protein. The table lists about 600,000 distinct CDR3 sequences, approximately 14% of them singletons. Sequenced material: blood. These receptors all come from a woman aged 18-30 years with Graves' ophthalmopathy.

This clonotype was found a few times. The chain recombines TRBV19 with TRBJ1-1; D possibly corresponds to TRBD1 (5 bases). V shed 4 bases and J shed 5 bases, with 17 bases lying between them. The CDR3 length is 15 residues. CDR1 and CDR2 from the germline V gene are LNHDA and SQIVND (reference sequence). This CDR3 reads CASSTDPLGGTEAFF. The DNA for the CDR3 is TGTGCCAGTAGTACCGATCCCCTTGGGGGGACTGAAGCTTTCTTT.

This chain connects TRBV19 to TRBJ2-5, with 7 bases aligning to TRBD2. Per the germline V gene, CDR1 is LNHDA and CDR2 is SQIVND (reference sequence). V lost 4 bases, J lost 2 bases, and 4 bases stayed unmatched. The CDR3 loop spans 14 amino acids. CDR3 in DNA: TGTGCCAGTAGTACCCGGGACTATCAAGAGACCCAGTACTTC. Amino acids: CASSTRDYQETQYF. The full variable domain, its missing parts supplied by reference TRBV19 and TRBJ2-5, is DGGITQSPKYLFRKEGQNVTLSCEQNLNHDAMYWYRQDPGQGLRLIYYSQIVNDFQKGDIAEGYSVSREKKESFPLTVTSAQKNPTAFYLCASSTRDYQETQYFGPGTRLLVL.

V gene TRBV3-1 combines with J gene TRBJ2-1; D is possibly TRBD2 (6 bases). The germline V and J ends were trimmed by 5 bases and 12 bases, with 14 bases remaining between them. Germline values: CDR1 LGHDT, CDR2 YNNKEL (reference sequence). CDR3 length: 12 residues. CDR3 protein: CASSGRLGGQFF. CDR3 nucleotide sequence: TGTGCCAGCAGCGGAAGGCTGGGGGGGCAGTTCTTC.

This clonotype was recorded many times. The chain carries TRBV3-1 and TRBJ2-1; the match to TRBD2 covers 13 bases. V lost 0 bases to trimming and J lost 10 bases; unmatched junction nucleotides: 6. The CDR3 spans 16 residues. The V gene's germline CDR1 is LGHDT and CDR2 YNNKEL (reference sequence). CDR3 bases: TGTGCCAGCAGCCAAGATGGACTAGCGGGAGTAAGAGAGCAGTTCTTC. The encoded protein is CASSQDGLAGVREQFF.

With respect to this clonotype: This may be a read error: a much more frequent sequence differs by one nucleotide. The chain recombines TRBV7-9 with TRBJ1-4, with 8 bases lining up with TRBD1. CDR3 size: 15 residues. Per the germline V gene, CDR1 is SEHNR and CDR2 is FQNEAQ (reference sequence). The CDR3 DNA sequence: TGTGCCAGCAGCTTTCGACAGGGGACTAATGAAAAACTGCTTTTT. As protein: CASSFRQGTNEKLLF.

The sample holds many counts of this clonotype. The chain recombines TRBV28 with TRBJ2-7; 8 positions match TRBD2. Germline-derived CDR1 and CDR2 are MDHEN and SYDVKM. The length of the CDR3 is 15 residues. The V and J ends lost 7 bases and 4 bases, in that order; junction bases with no gene match: 12. Here the CDR3 reads CASTPEAGVGYEQYF. For the CDR3, the DNA is TGTGCCAGCACCCCGGAAGCGGGAGTTGGGTACGAGCAGTACTTC.

This clonotype was observed many times. The chain recombines TRBV12-3 or TRBV12-4 with TRBJ1-1; 8 positions agree with TRBD1. The trim removed 6 bases at V and 4 bases at J, leaving 7 bases unmatched. There are 14 residues in the CDR3. CDR3 DNA: TGTGCCAGCAGCCAGACCGACAGGGGCACTGAAGCTTTCTTT. It encodes CASSQTDRGTEAFF.

This clonotype was seen ten or more times. The chain has TRBV20-1 and TRBJ2-7, with 7 positions matching TRBD1. Trimming at V came to 0 bases and at J to 1 base, leaving 9 bases not matched to a gene. The CDR3 consists of 16 residues. The germline V gene has CDR1 DFQATT and CDR2 SNEGSKA (reference sequence). The CDR3 sequence: CSARDQGTALSYEQYF. CDR3 coding DNA: TGCAGTGCTAGAGATCAGGGGACAGCCCTTTCCTACGAGCAGTACTTC.

The chain couples TRBV20-1 to TRBJ2-1; TRBD2 agrees at 7 bases. The CDR3 is 14 residues long. Germline CDR1 reads DFQATT; CDR2 reads SNEGSKA (reference sequence). Trimming cost V 3 bases and J 3 bases; bases outside gene matches: 5. The CDR3 DNA is TGCAGTGCTAGGATCCGGGACTACTACAATGAGCAGTTCTTC. Its translation: CSARIRDYYNEQFF.

There are a few counts of this clonotype. The chain uses TRBV5-6 and TRBJ2-3, with 7 bases lining up with TRBD2. V lost 0 bases to trimming and J lost 1 base; unmatched junction nucleotides: 14. The germline gives CDR1 SGHDT, CDR2 YYEEEE. CDR3 length equals 19 residues. The CDR3 reads CASSLAADSGSLGTDTQYF. DNA of the CDR3: TGTGCCAGCAGCTTGGCAGCAGATAGCGGGTCACTAGGCACAGATACGCAGTATTTT.

This clonotype was seen more than once but under ten times. The chain links TRBV6-1 to TRBJ1-2; 8 bases line up with TRBD1. Trimming removed 8 bases from V and 4 bases from J; junction bases left unmatched: 3. The CDR3 consists of 12 residues. Germline V gene sequence: CDR1 MNHNS, CDR2 SASEGT. The CDR3 coding sequence is TGTGCCAGCGGACAGGGATTCTATGGCTACACCTTC. Protein sequence: CASGQGFYGYTF.

The DNA for the CDR3 is TGTGCCAGCAGTTTCCCCACGGGACAGGGGGATGAAGCTTTCTTT. Amino acids: CASSFPTGQGDEAFF. V and J are TRBV12-3 or TRBV12-4 and TRBJ1-1, with 11 bases fitting TRBD1. The CDR3 contains 15 residues. J lost 7 bases, V lost 3 bases, and 7 bases had no gene match.

This clonotype was found many times. The V call is TRBV27, the J call TRBJ1-2; D is ambiguous. The CDR3 covers 15 residues. V lost 4 bases to trimming and J lost 8 bases, with 20 bases between them. In germline, CDR1 is MNHEY, CDR2 SMNVEV (reference sequence). For the CDR3, the DNA is TGTGCCAGCAGTTCGAGCTTTAGCCAGTCCCGGGGCTACACCTTC. This gives the protein CASSSSFSQSRGYTF.

This clonotype has more than one count but fewer than ten. Germline and junction disagree at one end, which may indicate a read error. This chain uses TRBV28 with TRBJ2-3, with 8 bases fitting TRBD1. This CDR3 comprises 14 residues. Looked up from germline, CDR1 is MDHEN and CDR2 is SYDVKM. The chain's CDR3 is CANSSTGVTDTQYF. The DNA of the CDR3 is TGTGCCAACAGTTCGACAGGGGTGACAGATACGCAGTATTTT.

This clonotype was counted at least ten times. The CDR3, as DNA: TGTGCCAGCAGCGTAGGTCTAGCGGGGTACAATGAGCAGTTCTTC. Translated, it gives CASSVGLAGYNEQFF. The J gene is TRBJ2-1, the V gene TRBV9, with TRBD2 identical over 9 bases. Germline lookup yields CDR1 SGDLS and CDR2 YYNGEE. CDR3 length equals 15 residues. J lost 4 bases, V lost 0 bases, and 2 bases had no gene match. The full variable domain, in which reference TRBV9 and TRBJ2-1 provide the parts outside the CDR3, is DSGVTQTPKHLITATGQRVTLRCSPRSGDLSVYWYQQSLDQGLQFLIQYYNGEERAKGNILERFSAQQFPDLHSELNLSSLELGDSALYFCASSVGLAGYNEQFFGPGTRLTVL.

Ten or more counts support this clonotype. The chain combines TRBV29-1 with TRBJ2-5, with 7 bases fitting TRBD1. After removal of 3 bases from V and 1 base from J, the junction contained 8 bases not matched to a gene. Germline CDR1 SQVTM, CDR2 ANQGSEA. The CDR3 loop spans 15 amino acids. In DNA form, the CDR3 reads TGCAGCGTTGAGTCGTGGGACAGCGTCCAAGAGACCCAGTACTTC. It is translated as CSVESWDSVQETQYF.

This clonotype was counted only a few times. The rearrangement links TRBV10-3 to TRBJ1-5, with D maybe TRBD1 (6 bases). Trimming stripped 3 bases from V and 7 bases from J, with 13 bases between. The CDR3 is 14 amino acids. Germline CDR1 and CDR2: ENHRY and SYGVKD. The CDR3 loop reads CAISEVQGNQPQHF. CDR3 nucleotides: TGTGCCATCAGTGAAGTACAGGGAAACCAGCCCCAGCATTTT.

The table lists this clonotype with many counts. The chain combines TRBV27 with TRBJ2-3; D unclear. The CDR3 runs to 13 residues. Trimming took 6 bases from V and 0 from J, leaving 7 bases between them. Looked up from germline, CDR1 is MNHEY and CDR2 is SMNVEV (reference sequence). The CDR3 loop reads CASRYPSTDTQYF. CDR3 DNA sequence: TGTGCCAGCAGGTACCCTAGCACAGATACGCAGTATTTT.

For the CDR3, the DNA is TGTGCCTGGAGGGGGGATCACCTCGGTACGCAGTATTTT. This codes for CAWRGDHLGTQYF. This rearrangement joins TRBV30 to TRBJ2-3; D tentatively fits TRBD1 or TRBD2 (5 bases each). The CDR3 covers 13 residues. V lost 3 bases and J 8 bases, leaving 15 bases between the germline ends. CDR1 GTSNPN and CDR2 SVGIG come from the germline V gene (reference sequence).

Ten or more counts support this clonotype. The chain combines TRBV27 with TRBJ2-6; possible D gene TRBD1, 6 bases. CDR3 length equals 17 residues. Germline lookup yields CDR1 MNHEY and CDR2 SMNVEV (reference sequence). The V end was cut by 6 bases, the J end by 0 bases, with 15 bases between. CDR3 DNA sequence: TGTGCCAGCAGCCTCAGGGGTCCCGGCTCTGGGGCCAACGTCCTGACTTTC. Translating gives CASSLRGPGSGANVLTF.

The table lists this clonotype with many counts. V is TRBV30 and J is TRBJ1-2; 8 bases agree with TRBD1. The CDR3 sequence is 14 residues long. Germline V gene sequence: CDR1 GTSNPN, CDR2 SVGIG (reference sequence). J was trimmed by 4 bases and V by 1 base; bases with no gene match: 5. This CDR3 reads CAWSATGAPYGYTF. The CDR3, as DNA: TGTGCCTGGAGTGCGACAGGGGCTCCCTATGGCTACACCTTC. Combining the CDR3 with reference TRBV30 and TRBJ1-2 gives the whole variable domain SQTIHQWPATLVQPVGSPLSLECTVEGTSNPNLYWYRQAAGRGLQLLFYSVGIGQISSEVPQNLSASRPQDRQFILSSKKLLLSDSGFYLCAWSATGAPYGYTFGSGTRLTVV.

This clonotype was seen ten or more times. V and J are TRBV28 and TRBJ2-1, with D possibly TRBD2 on 7 matching bases. Per germline, CDR1 MDHEN and CDR2 SYDVKM. The germline V and J ends were trimmed by 3 bases and 7 bases, with 13 bases remaining between them. This CDR3 contains 14 residues. Here the CDR3 reads CASSFMRGGNEQFF. In DNA form, the CDR3 reads TGTGCCAGCAGTTTCATGAGGGGGGGAAATGAGCAGTTCTTC. Full variable domain (remainder filled in from reference TRBV28 and TRBJ2-1): DVKVTQSSRYLVKRTGEKVFLECVQDMDHENMFWYRQDPGLGLRLIYFSYDVKMKEKGDIPEGYSVSREKKERFSLILESASTNQTSMYLCASSFMRGGNEQFFGPGTRLTVL.

Comments on this clonotype: A much larger clone is a single base away; this may be a read error. The chain has TRBV20-1 and TRBJ1-2, with 9 bases aligning to TRBD1. The CDR3 contains 16 residues. J gave up 4 bases and V 5 bases, and 14 bases lay outside the gene matches. Germline V gene lookup returns CDR1 DFQATT and CDR2 SNEGSKA (reference sequence). This CDR3 reads CSAPLGQGGKVYGYTF. The DNA for the CDR3 is TGCAGTGCTCCTCTGGGACAGGGCGGAAAAGTCTATGGCTACACCTTC.

This clonotype was picked up many times. V is TRBV27 and J is TRBJ2-7; tentatively, D is TRBD2 (6 bases). Looked up from germline, CDR1 is MNHEY and CDR2 is SMNVEV (reference sequence). This CDR3 is 17 amino acids long. V lost 4 bases and J lost 0, with 19 bases in between. CDR3 in amino acids: CASSWGVPGRSSYEQYF. The CDR3 DNA sequence: TGTGCCAGCAGTTGGGGGGTGCCGGGACGCAGCTCCTACGAGCAGTACTTC.